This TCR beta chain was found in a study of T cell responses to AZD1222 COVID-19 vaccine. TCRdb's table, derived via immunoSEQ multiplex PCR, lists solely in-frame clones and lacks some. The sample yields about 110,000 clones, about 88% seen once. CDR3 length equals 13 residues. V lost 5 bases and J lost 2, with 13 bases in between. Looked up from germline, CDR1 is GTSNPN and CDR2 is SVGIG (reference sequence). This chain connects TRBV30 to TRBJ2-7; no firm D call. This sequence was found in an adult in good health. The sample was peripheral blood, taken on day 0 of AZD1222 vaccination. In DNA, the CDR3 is TGTGCCTGGTCCGAAACCGGGCCCTACGAGCAGTACTTC. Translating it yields CAWSETGPYEQYF.